Listed below are T cell receptor beta chains from one sample, sequenced in a study of T cell responses to AZD1222 COVID-19 vaccine. Profiling relied on immunoSEQ multiplex PCR, and the TCRdb table lists in-frame clones only, not all of them. The profile shows 93,000 or so clones, about 90% of them singletons. Material: peripheral blood, obtained on day 0 of AZD1222 vaccination. The receptors derive from an adult in good health. Both conserved end residues are trimmed from each CDR3. Fields, in order: clone size, CDR3 length, V gene, J gene, CDR3 protein. Expanded clones get a size class; other rows say once, few or many, or leave the size out.

.	12	TRBV6-6	TRBJ2-7	ASITGTDPYEQY
few	13	TRBV7-2	TRBJ1-2	ASSSSGTGGAGYT
once	11	TRBV5-1	TRBJ2-6	ASSDPGANVLT
few	10	TRBV5-1	TRBJ2-1	ASSLAEREQF
.	16	TRBV6-2/TRBV6-3	TRBJ2-7	ASSYSNTPGQGWYEQY
.	12	TRBV6-2/TRBV6-3	TRBJ2-3	ASSDRANTDTQY
.	13	TRBV27	TRBJ2-1	ARRYGQSSYNEQF
.	13	TRBV18	TRBJ1-1	ASSTSRVPNTEAF
.	14	TRBV24-1	TRBJ1-5	ATSVAGGGGNQPQH
few	12	TRBV6-2/TRBV6-3	TRBJ1-3	ASSTTGYGNTIY
.	12	TRBV19	TRBJ1-3	ASSTHTGGNTIY
.	12	TRBV10-3	TRBJ1-3	AIRGASSGNTIY
.	13	TRBV18	TRBJ1-6	ASSPGSSYNSPLH
few	13	TRBV5-1	TRBJ2-7	ASSSGTESSYEQY
once	11	TRBV7-2	TRBJ1-3	ASSFQGVNTIY
.	14	TRBV9	TRBJ2-7	ASSPRYGTGTYEQY
.	12	TRBV6-2/TRBV6-3	TRBJ1-6	ASSFGQGDSPLH
.	13	TRBV18	TRBJ2-5	ASSPNAGVQETQY
.	13	TRBV24-1	TRBJ2-5	ATSDGQGAGETQY
once	13	TRBV20-1	TRBJ1-6	SASRVRTDNSPLH
.	12	TRBV5-1	TRBJ2-5	ASRTGTSDGTQY